Sequencing of this T cell receptor beta chain was carried out in a study of T-cell memory formation after mild COVID-19. As for the study in general: TCR clusters were mostly confined to one donor each. Study-wide results and limits: Clones contracting over day 15 to 85 were CD4/CD8 balanced, with later expanders leaning CD4+.

TCRdb fed the 5' RACE reads into MiXCR, producing one record per CDR3 protein. Among around 140,000 distinct CDR3 sequences listed, 25% were seen once. About this clonotype: The antigen remains unidentified.

This CDR3 contains 15 residues. Germline lookup yields CDR1 MNHNS and CDR2 SASEGT. Trimming took 5 bases from V and 2 from J; bases not matched to a gene: 6. Sample: PBMCs or a T cell subset sorted from them (not recorded which). The receptor's source is an adult woman who had mild COVID-19 (a few samples of this study predate the infection). Cell type and time point are not known. The chain has TRBV6-1 and TRBJ2-3; TRBD2 matches at 8 bases. Here the CDR3 reads CASSRPSGYTDTQYF. The CDR3 DNA reads TGTGCCAGCAGTAGGCCTAGCGGGTACACAGATACGCAGTATTTT.